The 2 T cell receptor beta chains reported below all come from one sample, sequenced in a study of identical twins. TCRdb re-analysed the 5' RACE reads in MiXCR, keeping a single row per CDR3 protein. This table has about 690,000 distinct CDR3 sequences, around 20% appearing once. The sample was also linked to a second study, of T cells expressing NK-cell markers.

Sample: PBMCs. These receptors originate from a woman aged 18-30 years in good health.

The genes are TRBV6-2 or TRBV6-3 and TRBJ2-5; no reliable D call. CDR3 length: 13 residues. Germline-derived CDR1 and CDR2 are MNHEY and SVGEGT. The V gene lost 9 bases and the J gene lost 5 bases, with 16 bases spanning the gap. The CDR3 DNA reads TGTGCCAGTTCAGACCTCATCGCGGAGACCCAGTACTTC. Amino acid sequence: CASSDLIAETQYF.

The V gene is TRBV27, the J gene TRBJ2-3; D perhaps matches TRBD1 (5 bases). The germline CDR1 and CDR2 sequences are MNHEY and SMNVEV (reference sequence). The CDR3 runs 13 residues. Deletions cut 11 bases from V and 1 base from J, with 13 bases between. DNA for the CDR3: TGTGCCGTAGCTACCAGGGGCACAGATACGCAGTATTTT. Its protein product is CAVATRGTDTQYF.